This T cell receptor beta chain originates from a study of T-cell reconstitution after alpha-beta-depleted transplantation in children. CDR1 is SEHNR, CDR2 FQNEAQ, per germline (reference sequence). Trimming pared 3 bases from V and 4 bases from J, leaving 17 bases between. The CDR3 contains 16 residues. The TCRbeta library was prepared with unique molecular identifiers. TCRdb independently ran MiXCR on the PCR reads; one entry per CDR3 protein. The data show a few hundred thousand distinct CDR3 sequences, roughly 17% seen once. Details on this clonotype: Its target is not known.

Study-wide results and caveats: By one year post-transplant, T-cell counts and diversity largely arose from T cells that were newly produced. In patients about two months after transplant, alpha-beta T cells reportedly arose from several hundred expanded graft clones.

The material was PBMCs, mostly from graft donor cells, obtained 360 days after TCRalphabeta/CD19-depleted stem cell transplant. This clonotype was sampled from a boy under two years old who had a stem cell transplant for Wiskott-Aldrich syndrome, so the T cells may come from the graft donor. This rearrangement joins TRBV7-9 to TRBJ2-3; tentatively, D is TRBD1 (6 bases). This CDR3 is CASSFWGRGFPDTQYF. CDR3 DNA sequence: TGTGCCAGCAGCTTCTGGGGCAGGGGATTCCCAGATACGCAGTATTTT.